The text below deals with one T cell receptor (beta chain). TCRdb reprocessed the RT-PCR reads via MiXCR and lists one record per CDR3 protein. In the table there are around 700,000 distinct CDR3 sequences, approximately 15% of which are singletons. V shed 1 base, J shed 0 bases, and the junction held 13 bases outside the gene matches. This CDR3 has 18 amino acids. Germline values: CDR1 DFQATT, CDR2 SNEGSKA (reference sequence). The receptor was isolated from a female donor in good health, serving as a healthy control. Sequenced sample: memory CD4+ T cells from blood. V gene TRBV20-1 combines with J gene TRBJ2-7; 9 bases are a match to TRBD2. DNA of the CDR3: TGCAGTGCTAGAGGTCAACCGGCTAGCGGGACTAGCTCCTACGAGCAGTACTTC. This sequence encodes CSARGQPASGTSSYEQYF.